This TCR beta chain was sequenced for a study of blood T cell repertoires in COVID-19. For the study at large: Sites across the United States, Italy and Spain contributed samples from acute and convalescent COVID-19. Sources were T cells, B-cell-depleted T cells, or PBMCs; the material itself was cDNA or gDNA.

This CDR3 region has 20 residues. Original handling: Scientists estimated how many nucleated cells there were by amplifying reference gene primers. Here immunoSEQ multiplex PCR was the method, and the copy in TCRdb shows in-frame clones only, minus some. The DNA was the basis for D and trimming; V, J and clone size are from that table. Of approximately 450,000 clones listed, roughly 90% are singletons. Sequencing was carried out using peripheral blood. The gene calls are TRBV21-1 and TRBJ2-1; whether TRBD1, the table's D call, matches the DNA was not checked. TRBV21-1 is a recognized pseudogene. This receptor was identified in a woman in her thirties with acute or convalescent COVID-19. CDR3 sequence (DNA): TGTGCCAGCAGCAAAGGGGGACAGGGTACCCTCCTTAGCTCCTACAATGAGCAGTTCTTC. This encodes CASSKGGQGTLLSSYNEQFF.